What follows are 17 T cell receptor beta chains derived from one specimen sequenced in a study of cytomegalovirus exposure and HLA in healthy donors. Both 60 Vbeta primers and 13 Jbeta primers went into the PCR. Profiled with immunoSEQ multiplex PCR; TCRdb holds only in-frame clones, not every one. In the table there are roughly 150,000 clones, roughly 80% of which are singletons. Sequencing was done on a sample of PBMCs. The receptor source for this set is a female donor in good health and CMV-seronegative.

The sample holds a few counts of this clone. The V call is TRBV7-9, the J call TRBJ1-2; the D gene is possibly TRBD1 (5 bases). This CDR3 is built from 14 residues. Trimming removed 0 bases at V and 6 bases at J, with 11 bases between. Per the germline V gene, CDR1 is SEHNR and CDR2 is FQNEAQ (reference sequence). CDR3 amino acids: CASSLANPGNGYTF. Here the CDR3 DNA reads TGTGCCAGCAGCTTAGCTAACCCAGGGAATGGCTACACCTTC. The whole variable domain, filled in from reference TRBV7-9 and TRBJ1-2, reads DTGVSQNPRHKITKRGQNVTFRCDPISEHNRLYWYRQTLGQGPEFLTYFQNEAQLEKSRLLSDRFSAERPKGSFSTLEIQRTEQGDSAMYLCASSLANPGNGYTFGSGTRLTVV.

The chain is built from TRBV2 and TRBJ2-3, with TRBD1 as a possible D gene (5 bases). Germline assignment: CDR1 SNHLY and CDR2 FYNNEI. CDR3 size: 14 residues. The germline V and J ends were trimmed by 6 bases and 4 bases, with 14 bases remaining between them. CDR3 loop: CASRVAGKADTQYF. DNA of the CDR3: TGTGCCAGCAGGGTGGCAGGGAAAGCAGATACGCAGTATTTT.

J is TRBJ2-3 and V is TRBV14; no firm D call. CDR1 SGHDN and CDR2 FVKESK come from the germline V gene. Trimming pared 1 base from V and 0 bases from J, leaving 8 bases between. This CDR3 has 15 amino acids. The CDR3 DNA is TGTGCCAGCAGCCAAGGCGGAGCTAGCACAGATACGCAGTATTTT. Translation gives CASSQGGASTDTQYF.

This clone was seen more than once but under ten times. This CDR3 reads CASSPRSPTVDTGELFF. The CDR3 nucleotides are TGTGCCAGCTCACCACGGTCGCCGACTGTGGACACCGGGGAGCTGTTTTTT. The J gene is TRBJ2-2, the V gene TRBV18, with no clear D. Germline V gene lookup returns CDR1 KGHSH and CDR2 LQKENI. The CDR3 sequence is 17 residues long. Trimming left V 1 base short and J 3 bases short, with 15 bases between.

This chain uses TRBV27 with TRBJ2-1; the D gene could be TRBD1 or TRBD2 (10 bases each). V was clipped by 7 bases and J by 15 bases, with 34 bases between them. The CDR3 is 17 residues long. Germline V CDR1 and CDR2: MNHEY, SMNVEV (reference sequence). The CDR3 spells CASIPGTGDFLAGARFF. DNA of the CDR3: TGTGCCAGCATCCCTGGGACAGGGGATTTCCTAGCGGGAGCTCGGTTCTTC.

The genes are TRBV19 and TRBJ2-7; perhaps TRBD1 as D (6 bases). Germline CDR1 is LNHDA and CDR2 is SQIVND (reference sequence). V was cut by 5 bases and J by 5 bases, with 13 bases left in between. The CDR3 contains 13 residues. DNA of the CDR3: TGTGCCAGTAGTGCACAGGGATGGGACGAGCAGTACTTC. Its translation is CASSAQGWDEQYF. Using reference TRBV19 and TRBJ2-7 for the parts outside the CDR3, the full variable domain is DGGITQSPKYLFRKEGQNVTLSCEQNLNHDAMYWYRQDPGQGLRLIYYSQIVNDFQKGDIAEGYSVSREKKESFPLTVTSAQKNPTAFYLCASSAQGWDEQYFGPGTRLTVT.

The chain carries TRBV14 and TRBJ1-1, with D possibly being TRBD1 (6 bases). V lost 2 bases and J 5 bases, leaving 15 bases between the germline ends. The CDR3 contains 15 residues. Germline-derived CDR1 and CDR2 are SGHDN and FVKESK. The CDR3, as DNA: TGTGCCAGCAGCCAAATAGGACAGTCTCGGACTGAAGCTTTCTTT. Translating it yields CASSQIGQSRTEAFF.

The V gene is TRBV2, the J gene TRBJ2-5, with TRBD2 matching 8 bases. V trimming: 4 bases; J trimming: 2 bases; junction bases outside the gene matches: 9. The CDR3 sequence is 16 residues long. Germline CDR1 is SNHLY and CDR2 is FYNNEI. The CDR3 sequence: CASSGLLAGYQETQYF. The CDR3 DNA reads TGTGCCAGCAGTGGATTGTTAGCGGGATATCAAGAGACCCAGTACTTC.

This chain's CDR3 is CATSLLSGYEQYF. The CDR3 bases are TGTGCCACCTCTCTTTTAAGCGGATACGAGCAGTACTTC. This chain joins TRBV10-3 and TRBJ2-7, with a tentative D call TRBD2 (5 bases). This CDR3 is built from 13 residues. CDR1 and CDR2 from the germline V gene are ENHRY and SYGVKD. With 10 bases removed from V and 4 bases from J, the gap between germline ends came to 17 bases.

The table lists this clone with a few counts. V gene TRBV28 combines with J gene TRBJ2-1; D is possibly TRBD2 (6 bases). Deletions cut 5 bases from V and 4 bases from J, with 15 bases between. Per germline, CDR1 MDHEN and CDR2 SYDVKM. CDR3 length equals 15 residues. Written as DNA, the CDR3 is TGTGCCAGCAGTCCCCAAACGGGGGTTTACAATGAGCAGTTCTTC. Its protein is CASSPQTGVYNEQFF.

This chain links TRBV28 with TRBJ1-5; D not resolved. Per the germline V gene, CDR1 is MDHEN and CDR2 is SYDVKM. The CDR3 loop spans 15 amino acids. V shed 7 bases and J shed 3 bases, with 16 bases lying between them. In nucleotides, the CDR3 is TGTGCCAGCAACCTGGAGGGTACCCTCAATCAGCCCCAGCATTTT. This encodes CASNLEGTLNQPQHF.

The chain links TRBV27 to TRBJ2-2, with 11 bases aligning to TRBD2. The V gene's germline CDR1 is MNHEY and CDR2 SMNVEV (reference sequence). V dropped 5 bases and J dropped 6; count of bases not matched to a gene: 14. CDR3 length equals 18 residues. The CDR3 reads CASSQPLTSGRVAGELFF. CDR3 DNA sequence: TGTGCCAGCAGTCAACCCCTCACTAGCGGGAGAGTGGCCGGGGAGCTGTTTTTT.

A few counts support this clone. This sequence joins TRBV5-1 and TRBJ2-1, with 14 bases that match TRBD2. The CDR3 length is 17 residues. Germline CDR1 reads SGHRS; CDR2 reads YFSETQ. Trimming removed 3 bases from V and 5 bases from J; junction bases left unmatched: 7. The CDR3 DNA follows: TGCGCCAGCAGCTCCTCCCCGACTAGCGGGGGGGACAATGAGCAGTTCTTC. Translating it yields CASSSSPTSGGDNEQFF.

V gene TRBV30 combines with J gene TRBJ2-3; the D gene is possibly TRBD1 (6 bases). Trimming cost V 1 base and J 2 bases, with 10 bases left between them. In germline, CDR1 is GTSNPN, CDR2 SVGIG (reference sequence). The CDR3 spans 14 residues. The CDR3 coding sequence is TGTGCCTGGAGTGCGACGGGACACACAGATACGCAGTATTTT. This sequence encodes CAWSATGHTDTQYF.

The chain has TRBV10-3 and TRBJ1-5; 7 bases match TRBD1. J gave up 2 bases and V 10 bases, and 2 bases lay outside the gene matches. Germline CDR1 reads ENHRY; CDR2 reads SYGVKD. The CDR3 is 12 amino acids. The CDR3, as DNA: TGTGCCACTCAGGGGGGCAATCAGCCCCAGCATTTT. Encoded protein: CATQGGNQPQHF.

The chain joins TRBV5-4 to TRBJ2-5, with 9 bases that match TRBD1. After removal of 3 bases from V and 2 bases from J, the junction contained 8 bases not matched to a gene. The CDR3 extends over 16 amino acids. Germline values: CDR1 SGHNT, CDR2 YYREEE (reference sequence). The CDR3 DNA follows: TGTGCCAGCAGCTGGGGGACAGGGACGGGTCAAGAGACCCAGTACTTC. This translates into CASSWGTGTGQETQYF. The whole variable domain, remainder taken from reference TRBV5-4 and TRBJ2-5, is ETGVTQSPTHLIKTRGQQVTLRCSSQSGHNTVSWYQQALGQGPQFIFQYYREEENGRGNFPPRFSGLQFPNYSSELNVNALELDDSALYLCASSWGTGTGQETQYFGPGTRLLVL.

The chain is built from TRBV9 and TRBJ2-5; 11 bases match TRBD1. The CDR3 totals 16 residues. Trimming took 4 bases from V and 4 from J; bases not matched to a gene: 9. Germline CDR1 is SGDLS and CDR2 is YYNGEE. This CDR3 is CASSPSGTGGGETQYF. In nucleotides, the CDR3 is TGTGCCAGCAGCCCATCAGGGACAGGGGGTGGAGAGACCCAGTACTTC.